These 11 T cell receptor beta chains were sequenced from one sample in a study of PD-1 blockade in classical Hodgkin lymphoma. Relapse after autologous stem cell transplantation occurred in every patient, and brentuximab vedotin exposure varied. Profiled with immunoSEQ multiplex PCR; TCRdb holds only in-frame clones, not every one. The profile shows 35,000 to 45,000 clones, more than 75% of them singletons. Sequenced material: peripheral blood mononuclear cells (PBMCs), taken at baseline. These receptors were collected from a human donor with classical Hodgkin lymphoma.

The V gene is TRBV10-3, the J gene TRBJ2-2; 8 bases are shared with TRBD2. Losses at the gene ends were 9 bases for V and 4 bases for J; bases not matched to a gene: 4. The CDR3 consists of 13 residues. CDR1 is ENHRY and CDR2 is SYGVKD in the germline V gene. The CDR3 is CAISGGPTGELFF. DNA of the CDR3: TGTGCCATATCGGGGGGGCCCACCGGGGAGCTGTTTTTT.

The chain is built from TRBV7-3 and TRBJ2-1; the D gene could be TRBD1 or TRBD2 (6 bases each). Germline V lookup: CDR1 SGHTA, CDR2 FQGTGA. With 5 bases removed from V and 6 bases from J, the gap between germline ends came to 14 bases. This CDR3 region has 14 residues. DNA of the CDR3: TGTGCCAGCAGCCCTGGGGGGCCCGTCAATGAGCAGTTCTTC. The encoded protein is CASSPGGPVNEQFF.

The chain couples TRBV18 to TRBJ2-7, with TRBD2 identical over 7 bases. Per germline, CDR1 KGHSH and CDR2 LQKENI. CDR3 length equals 13 residues. The trim removed 6 bases at V and 2 bases at J, leaving 4 bases unmatched. The CDR3: CASSPAGAYEQYF. The CDR3 coding sequence is TGTGCCAGCTCTCCCGCGGGGGCCTACGAGCAGTACTTC.

The chain uses TRBV6-6 and TRBJ2-7; no definite D call. CDR3 length equals 14 residues. Trimming cost V 0 bases and J 0 bases, with 6 bases left between them. CDR1 MNHNY and CDR2 SVGAGI come from the germline V gene (reference sequence). In DNA form, the CDR3 reads TGTGCCAGCAGTTACTCGAGTAGCTCCTACGAGCAGTACTTC. Its protein is CASSYSSSSYEQYF.

V gene TRBV7-2 combines with J gene TRBJ2-5; D not certain. Germline lookup yields CDR1 SGHTA and CDR2 FQGNSA. V was pared by 2 bases and J by 1 base, with 8 bases between. This CDR3 has 14 amino acids. In DNA form, the CDR3 reads TGTGCCAGCAGCTTATGGGCAGGCCAAGAGACCCAGTACTTC. It is translated as CASSLWAGQETQYF.

V usage is TRBV11-1 and J usage is TRBJ2-7, with 9 bases that match TRBD1. Trimming took 4 bases from V and 2 from J; bases not matched to a gene: 6. Per the germline V gene, CDR1 is SGHAT and CDR2 is FQDESV (reference sequence). The CDR3 contains 15 residues. CDR3 amino acids: CASSSSGTGPYEQYF. The CDR3 nucleotides read TGTGCCAGCAGCTCTTCCGGGACAGGGCCCTACGAGCAGTACTTC.

This clone was seen only once. V gene TRBV29-1 combines with J gene TRBJ1-1, with D perhaps matching TRBD1 (5 bases). The CDR3 has 11 amino acids. The germline V gene has CDR1 SQVTM and CDR2 ANQGSEA. With 7 bases removed from V and 3 bases from J, the gap between germline ends came to 9 bases. The CDR3 protein is CSAGGDTEAFF. The DNA for the CDR3 is TGCAGCGCCGGGGGAGACACTGAAGCTTTCTTT. Looking up the rest from reference TRBV29-1 and TRBJ1-1 gives the full variable domain: SAVISQKPSRDICQRGTSLTIQCQVDSQVTMMFWYRQQPGQSLTLIATANQGSEATYESGFVIDKFPISRPNLTFSTLTVSNMSPEDSSIYLCSAGGDTEAFFGQGTRLTVV.

This rearrangement joins TRBV28 to TRBJ2-3; D perhaps matches TRBD1 (7 bases). Germline V gene lookup returns CDR1 MDHEN and CDR2 SYDVKM. The CDR3 runs 16 residues. V lost 3 bases and J lost 3, with 16 bases in between. CDR3 region: CASSFQGGAGTDTQYF. The CDR3 region has the DNA TGTGCCAGCAGTTTCCAAGGGGGCGCGGGGACAGATACGCAGTATTTT.

The chain links TRBV10-3 to TRBJ1-6; TRBD1 agrees at 12 bases. Germline V gives CDR1 ENHRY, CDR2 SYGVKD. J lost 9 bases, V lost 0 bases, and 6 bases had no gene match. The CDR3 contains 17 residues. The CDR3 is CAISESRGQGATSPLHF. DNA for the CDR3: TGTGCCATCAGTGAGTCGAGGGGACAGGGGGCTACTTCACCCCTCCACTTT.

This chain links TRBV2 with TRBJ1-2, with TRBD1 matching 7 bases. The CDR3 has 14 amino acids. V was clipped by 6 bases and J by 3 bases; unmatched bases: 7. Germline lookup yields CDR1 SNHLY and CDR2 FYNNEI. CDR3 amino acids: CASRKGQSHYGYTF. The DNA for the CDR3 is TGTGCCAGCAGGAAGGGACAGTCTCACTATGGCTACACCTTC.

The chain recombines TRBV6-6 with TRBJ2-7; 10 nucleotides align to TRBD2. The CDR3 is 15 amino acids. Losses at the gene ends were 6 bases for V and 2 bases for J; bases not matched to a gene: 7. CDR1 is MNHNY, CDR2 SVGAGI, per germline (reference sequence). DNA of the CDR3: TGTGCCAGCAGCGACTGGACTAGCGGTACCTACGAGCAGTACTTC. Amino acid sequence: CASSDWTSGTYEQYF.